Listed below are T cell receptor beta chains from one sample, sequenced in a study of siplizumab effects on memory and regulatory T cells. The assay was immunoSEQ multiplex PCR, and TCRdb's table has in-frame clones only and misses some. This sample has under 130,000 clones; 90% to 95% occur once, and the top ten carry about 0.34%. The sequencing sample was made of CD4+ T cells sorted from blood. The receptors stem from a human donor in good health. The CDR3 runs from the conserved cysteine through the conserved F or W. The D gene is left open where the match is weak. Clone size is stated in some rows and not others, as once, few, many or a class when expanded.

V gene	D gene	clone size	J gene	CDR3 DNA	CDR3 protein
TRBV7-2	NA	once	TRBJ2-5	TGTGCCAGCAGCCAGACTAGAGAAGAGACCCAGTACTTC	CASSQTREETQYF
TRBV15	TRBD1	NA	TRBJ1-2	TGTGCCACCAGCAGTCTATCACAGGGGGCCCGTGGCTACACCTTC	CATSSLSQGARGYTF
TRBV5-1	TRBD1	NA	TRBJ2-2	TGCGCCAGCAGCGCCGCAGGGGGCCTGAACACCGGGGAGCTGTTTTTT	CASSAAGGLNTGELFF
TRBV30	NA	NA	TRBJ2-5	TGTGCCTGGAATGTCGGGACGGGGTACCAAGAGACCCAGTACTTC	CAWNVGTGYQETQYF
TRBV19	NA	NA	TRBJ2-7	TGTGCCAGTAGTATAGTAAGGGCTTCTTCCTACGAGCAGTACTTC	CASSIVRASSYEQYF
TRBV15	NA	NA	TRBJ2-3	TGTGCCACCAGGCAGGGGCAAACGACAGATACGCAGTATTTT	CATRQGQTTDTQYF
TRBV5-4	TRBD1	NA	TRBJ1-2	TGTGCCAGCAGCGAGACAGGGGGCGCAGGTGGCTACACCTTC	CASSETGGAGGYTF
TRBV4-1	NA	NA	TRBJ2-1	TGCGCCAGCAGCCCCCTGAGGGAGTCCTACAATGAGCAGTTCTTC	CASSPLRESYNEQFF
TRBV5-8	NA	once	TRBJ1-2	TGTGCCAGCAGCTTGGGACGGACATATGGCTACACCTTC	CASSLGRTYGYTF
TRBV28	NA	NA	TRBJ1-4	TGTGCCAGTAAGAACGCCGCAACTAATGAAAAACTGTTTTTT	CASKNAATNEKLFF
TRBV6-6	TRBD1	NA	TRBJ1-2	TGTGCCAGCAGTGGGGGGGACAGGGGTAACTATGGCTACACCTTC	CASSGGDRGNYGYTF